This T cell receptor (beta chain) was sequenced during a study of blood T cell repertoires in COVID-19. On the study more broadly: The United States, Italy and Spain were the sources of the acute and convalescent COVID-19 samples. Sources were T cells, B-cell-depleted T cells, or PBMCs; the material itself was cDNA or gDNA.

The CDR3 length is 15 residues. Unmatched junction bases numbered 8, after V lost 5 bases and J lost 4 bases. Germline-derived CDR1 and CDR2 are SGHTA and FQGNSA. Authors' methods: Estimation of nucleated cell counts was performed using reference gene primer amplification. TCRdb's table, derived via immunoSEQ multiplex PCR, lists solely in-frame clones and lacks some. V and J calls plus clone size are reproduced from that table; the DNA served to infer D and trimming. The table shows 150,000 to 200,000 clones, with 80% to 90% occurring only once. Material for sequencing was peripheral blood. The clonotype originates from an elderly woman with acute or convalescent COVID-19. This chain uses TRBV7-2 with TRBJ1-3; 7 bases are shared with TRBD1. The CDR3, as DNA: TGTGCCAGCAGCCCTCGACAGGGTACAGGAAACACCATATATTTT. It yields the protein CASSPRQGTGNTIYF.